What follows describes a single T cell receptor beta chain. Its antigen is as yet unknown. The data are from a study of cytomegalovirus exposure and HLA in healthy donors. Overall study: HLA-typed donors were the source of roughly 85 million unique TCRs held in an early data release. The study's findings and limits: Whilst most TCR sequences proved rare, a subset of public TCRs occurred across many donors. Presence/absence comparisons presumed near-even sequencing depth among donors.

V dropped 8 bases and J dropped 4 bases, with 20 bases sitting between them. CDR1 is LNHDA, CDR2 SQIVND, per germline (reference sequence). The CDR3 runs to 15 residues. PCR involved 60 Vbeta and 13 Jbeta primers. Data came from immunoSEQ multiplex PCR; TCRdb stores just in-frame clones and leaves some out. This table holds roughly 120,000 clones. This TCR was sampled from a man aged 30-40 years in good health and CMV-seronegative. The gene calls are TRBV19 and TRBJ1-1; D is undetermined. The sequenced sample was PBMCs. DNA for the CDR3: TGTGCCAGTCAAAGTAGAGGGCTTGGGCGCACTGAAGCTTTCTTT. As protein: CASQSRGLGRTEAFF.